This T cell receptor (beta chain) was obtained from a study of blood T cell repertoires in COVID-19. Repertoires were generated with immunoSEQ multiplex PCR, while TCRdb's copy carries only in-frame clones and drops some. This sample has approximately 200,000 clones; around 87% occur once, and the top ten carry less than 3%. This CDR3 is 17 amino acids long. V was shortened by 4 bases and J by 3 bases, with 21 bases between the two germline ends. Germline CDR1 SGHVS, CDR2 FQNEAQ. Sequencing was done on a sample of peripheral blood. This chain joins TRBV7-8 and TRBJ1-2, with D perhaps matching TRBD1 (6 bases). This TCR came from a woman between 25 and 40 years old with active or convalescent COVID-19. The CDR3 reads CASSSTKHRAGDYGYTF. CDR3 DNA sequence: TGTGCCAGCAGCTCGACAAAACACAGGGCCGGGGACTATGGCTACACCTTC.